This is a list of T cell receptor beta chains from one sample in a study of a mutant IDH1 vaccine in newly diagnosed glioma. Their recognized antigens are unknown. Sequencing used immunoSEQ multiplex PCR; TCRdb keeps in-frame clones, though not all of them. The sample contains tens of thousands of clones, roughly 84% of which appear only once. The sequences come from PBMCs, collected from a glioma patient whose treatment included an IDH1 peptide vaccine. These receptors were obtained from a woman aged 50 to 65 with glioma. CDR3s include the opening cysteine and the closing phenylalanine or tryptophan. Fields, in order: J gene, clone size, D gene, V gene, CDR3 DNA, CDR3 protein. The D gene is left open where the match is weak. Not all rows give a size; the values are once, few, many and, for expanded clones, a class.

>TRBJ1-3|NA|NA|TRBV7-2
TGTGCCAGCAGCTTAGTTCCACAGGGCTTATCCGGAAACACCATATATTTT
CASSLVPQGLSGNTIYF
>TRBJ1-6|NA|NA|TRBV6-1
TGTGCCAGCAGTGAGGGTAAAGTAGCCGTCGGCTCACCCCTCCACTTT
CASSEGKVAVGSPLHF
>TRBJ2-7|NA|NA|TRBV27
TGTGCCAGCAGTTTAAATCCAGGGAAGCAGTACTTC
CASSLNPGKQYF
>TRBJ2-5|NA|TRBD1|TRBV25-1
TGTGCCGGGCGGACAGGGAGCAGAGAGACCCAGTACTTC
CAGRTGSRETQYF
>TRBJ1-5|NA|NA|TRBV2
TGTGCCAGCAGTGTGAGGGAGGGGGAACAGCCCCAGCATTTT
CASSVREGEQPQHF
>TRBJ2-7|NA|TRBD2|TRBV5-4
TGTGCCAGCAGTCCAGGACTAGCGGGGGGGCCCCACGAGCAGTACTTC
CASSPGLAGGPHEQYF
>TRBJ1-5|NA|TRBD1|TRBV4-2
TGTGCCAGCAGCCAGTGGGACAGCAGCAATCAGCCCCAGCATTTT
CASSQWDSSNQPQHF
>TRBJ1-4|few|NA|TRBV5-5
TGTGCCAGCAACTCTCCATTCCGGGAGCCTAATGAAAAACTGTTTTTT
CASNSPFREPNEKLFF
>TRBJ1-2|NA|NA|TRBV30
TGTGCCTGGAGGGGGGTCGGTTTAGGCTACACCTTC
CAWRGVGLGYTF
>TRBJ2-7|NA|TRBD2|TRBV19
TGTGCCAGTAGTATTGGTTGGCTAGCGGGAAACGAGCAGTACTTC
CASSIGWLAGNEQYF
>TRBJ1-6|NA|NA|TRBV27
TGTGCCAGCCGACACCCCGGGGCCAAAGGGTCACCCCTCCACTTT
CASRHPGAKGSPLHF
>TRBJ2-2|NA|NA|TRBV6-5
TGTGCCAGCAGTCCGGGGATGACCGGGGAGCTGTTTTTT
CASSPGMTGELFF
>TRBJ1-6|few|TRBD1|TRBV25-1
TGTGCCAGCCAGAGGACAGGAGTTAATTCACCCCTCCACTTT
CASQRTGVNSPLHF
>TRBJ1-1|NA|TRBD1|TRBV7-7
TGTGCCAGCAGCCCACTGGGACAGGGGATCACTGAAGCTTTCTTT
CASSPLGQGITEAFF
>TRBJ1-4|NA|NA|TRBV7-9
TGTGCCAGCAGCTTAGGCAGAGCTACTAATGAAAAACTGTTTTTT
CASSLGRATNEKLFF
>TRBJ1-4|NA|TRBD1|TRBV5-4
TGTGCCAGCAGCTTGGCCGGGACAGGGGAAAAACTGTTTTTT
CASSLAGTGEKLFF
>TRBJ1-2|NA|TRBD1|TRBV29-1
TGCAGCGTAGAGGACAGGAACTATGGCTACACCTTC
CSVEDRNYGYTF
>TRBJ1-2|NA|NA|TRBV11-3
TGTGCCAGCAGCTTATCACAGGACTATGGCTACACCTTC
CASSLSQDYGYTF
>TRBJ1-1|NA|NA|TRBV19
TGTGCCAGTACCCCCGCGCAATTTGGGCCTGAAGCTTTCTTT
CASTPAQFGPEAFF
>TRBJ2-7|once|NA|TRBV6-5
TGTGCCAGCAGTTACTCTGTCCTCTCCGAGCAGTACTTC
CASSYSVLSEQYF
>TRBJ1-1|NA|TRBD1|TRBV10-2
TGCGCCAGCAGTGCAGGACAGGGTGGTGAAGCTTTCTTT
CASSAGQGGEAFF
>TRBJ2-7|NA|NA|TRBV7-2
TGTGCCAGCAGTCGACCGGGGGGCTGGCCCAGCGAGCAGTACTTC
CASSRPGGWPSEQYF